The present entry profiles one TCR beta chain with its context. Its antigen is not identified. The conserved closing phenylalanine or tryptophan is absent in this CDR3, likely reflecting a read error. The DNA is left out, because the CDR3 cannot be placed on it with certainty; the CDR3 is given as TCRdb lists it. Lactation, pregnancy, uncontrolled infections and other autoimmune diseases were all grounds for excluding patients. The data were obtained in a study of Graves' ophthalmopathy and Graves' hyperthyroidism. Looked up from germline, CDR1 is SEHNR and CDR2 is FQNEAQ (reference sequence). The CDR3 spans 9 residues, counting both ends. The sequenced template was RNA, covering the TCR beta CDR3 region. First-round RT-PCR employed HTBI primers, with a second-round multiplex PCR after it. Each CDR3 protein gets one entry after TCRdb re-called the multiplex PCR reads with MiXCR. The sample lists about 550,000 distinct CDR3 sequences, 39% seen once, with over 3.5% in the top ten.

Study-wide results and caveats: Ophthalmopathy progression prediction by the model yielded a sensitivity of approximately 68% and a specificity of approximately 77%.

The sequencing input was peripheral blood or thyroid tissue (not recorded which). The chain is built from TRBV7-9 and TRBJ2-6. The sequence derives from an adult man with Graves' hyperthyroidism. Here the CDR3 reads CASSRAGPS.